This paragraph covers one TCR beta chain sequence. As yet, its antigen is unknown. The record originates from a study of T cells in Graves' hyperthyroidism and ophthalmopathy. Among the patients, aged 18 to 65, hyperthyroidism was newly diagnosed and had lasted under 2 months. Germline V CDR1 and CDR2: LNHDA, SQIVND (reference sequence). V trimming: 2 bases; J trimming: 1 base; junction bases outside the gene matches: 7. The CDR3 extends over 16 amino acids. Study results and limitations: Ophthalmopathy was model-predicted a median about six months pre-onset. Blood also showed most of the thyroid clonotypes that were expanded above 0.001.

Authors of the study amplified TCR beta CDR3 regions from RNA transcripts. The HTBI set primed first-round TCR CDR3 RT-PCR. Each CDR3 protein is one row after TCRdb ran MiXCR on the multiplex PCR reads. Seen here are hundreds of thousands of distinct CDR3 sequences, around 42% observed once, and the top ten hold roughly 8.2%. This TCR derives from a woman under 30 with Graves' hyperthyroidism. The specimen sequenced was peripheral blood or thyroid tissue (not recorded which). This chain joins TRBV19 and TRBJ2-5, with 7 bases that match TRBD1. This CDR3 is CASSITFGTAQETQYF. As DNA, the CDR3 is TGTGCCAGTAGTATAACTTTCGGGACAGCCCAAGAGACCCAGTACTTC.